Shown below are 21 T cell receptor beta chains from a single sample sequenced in a study of blood T cell repertoires in COVID-19. Data came from immunoSEQ multiplex PCR; TCRdb stores just in-frame clones and leaves some out. Found here are tens of thousands of clones, 88% of them singletons; the top ten hold 25% to 35%. Sequences were obtained from peripheral blood. The receptors stem from a man aged 45-65 years with acute or convalescent COVID-19.

This clone came up once. In DNA form, the CDR3 reads TGTGCCATCAGGGGACAGGGTGGAAACACCATATATTTT. As protein: CAIRGQGGNTIYF. The chain uses TRBV10-3 and TRBJ1-3, with 9 bases lining up with TRBD1. V lost 6 bases to trimming and J lost 3 bases; unmatched junction nucleotides: 0. The length of the CDR3 is 13 residues. CDR1 is ENHRY and CDR2 is SYGVKD in the germline V gene.

V usage is TRBV29-1 and J usage is TRBJ2-3; 12 bases match TRBD2. Germline CDR1 is SQVTM and CDR2 is ANQGSEA. V trimming: 3 bases; J trimming: 6 bases; junction bases outside the gene matches: 1. The CDR3 runs 13 residues. This chain's CDR3 is CSVDLAGGDTQYF. The CDR3 bases are TGCAGCGTTGATCTAGCGGGGGGGGATACGCAGTATTTT.

The chain carries TRBV25-1 and TRBJ1-5; no reliable D call. There are 14 residues in the CDR3. From germline, CDR1 is MGHDK and CDR2 SYGVNS. Trimming removed 5 bases at V and 3 bases at J, with 11 bases between. This CDR3 is CASSPRLVNQPQHF. CDR3 nucleotides: TGTGCCAGCAGTCCTCGGTTGGTCAATCAGCCCCAGCATTTT.

The gene calls are TRBV6-6 and TRBJ1-5; TRBD1 agrees at 12 bases. The J segment lost 6 bases and the V segment lost 5 bases, leaving 11 bases of the junction unmatched. The length of the CDR3 is 17 residues. Per the germline V gene, CDR1 is MNHNY and CDR2 is SVGAGI (reference sequence). CDR3 protein: CASSHHPGTGGFQPQHF. DNA of the CDR3: TGTGCCAGCAGTCACCATCCCGGGACAGGGGGCTTTCAGCCCCAGCATTTT.

This chain connects TRBV6-5 to TRBJ1-5; 10 positions agree with TRBD1. Per germline, CDR1 MNHEY and CDR2 SVGAGI. This CDR3 region has 15 residues. Unmatched junction bases numbered 11, after V lost 8 bases and J lost 7 bases. This CDR3 is CASLDRGRFRQPQHF. For the CDR3, the DNA is TGTGCCAGCCTCGACAGGGGGCGGTTTAGACAGCCCCAGCATTTT.

The chain carries TRBV30 and TRBJ2-7, with TRBD1 matching 12 bases. There are 14 residues in the CDR3. V dropped 5 bases and J dropped 7; count of bases not matched to a gene: 9. CDR1 and CDR2 (germline): GTSNPN, SVGIG (reference sequence). CDR3 nucleotide sequence: TGTGCCTGGGGGCCGGGGACAGGGGGCGCGGAGCAGTACTTC. This codes for CAWGPGTGGAEQYF. Variable domain in full (rest from reference TRBV30 and TRBJ2-7): SQTIHQWPATLVQPVGSPLSLECTVEGTSNPNLYWYRQAAGRGLQLLFYSVGIGQISSEVPQNLSASRPQDRQFILSSKKLLLSDSGFYLCAWGPGTGGAEQYFGPGTRLTVT.

The chain combines TRBV18 with TRBJ1-4; no clear D gene. The CDR3 totals 12 residues. The germline gives CDR1 KGHSH, CDR2 LQKENI. The V end was cut by 5 bases, the J end by 6 bases, with 7 bases between. The CDR3 protein is CASSGADEKLFF. The CDR3 DNA reads TGTGCCAGCTCAGGAGCCGATGAAAAACTGTTTTTT.

This sequence joins TRBV28 and TRBJ1-4; D is possibly TRBD1 (6 bases). Germline V gene data show CDR1 as MDHEN and CDR2 as SYDVKM. Between the trimmed V and J ends, which lost 7 bases and 5 bases, there was a span of 14 bases. The CDR3 runs 14 residues. The CDR3 DNA is TGTGCCAGCATTCCGGGACACTTGAATGAAAAACTGTTTTTT. Amino acid sequence: CASIPGHLNEKLFF.

V gene TRBV5-1 combines with J gene TRBJ2-2; 9 nucleotides match TRBD1. The CDR3 totals 16 residues. The V and J ends lost 5 bases and 6 bases, in that order; junction bases with no gene match: 11. Germline V lookup: CDR1 SGHRS, CDR2 YFSETQ. The CDR3, as DNA: TGCGCCAGCAGACCGGGACAGGGATTAATGGCCGGGGAGCTGTTTTTT. Protein sequence: CASRPGQGLMAGELFF.

This clone occurred a few times. This sequence joins TRBV7-9 and TRBJ2-7, with 7 positions matching TRBD2. The CDR3 has 14 amino acids. Germline-derived CDR1 and CDR2 are SEHNR and FQNEAQ (reference sequence). Trimming cost V 5 bases and J 2 bases; bases outside gene matches: 6. This CDR3 is CASSESGLAYEQYF. CDR3 in DNA: TGTGCCAGCAGCGAATCAGGACTAGCCTACGAGCAGTACTTC.

This clone was observed once. This chain links TRBV6-5 with TRBJ2-2, with TRBD2 matching over 10 bases. Germline-derived CDR1 and CDR2 are MNHEY and SVGAGI. V dropped 5 bases and J dropped 8; count of bases not matched to a gene: 8. This CDR3 is 15 amino acids long. CDR3 loop: CASSQRLAGGGELFF. The CDR3 DNA reads TGTGCCAGCAGTCAAAGACTAGCGGGTGGGGGGGAGCTGTTTTTT.

CDR3 DNA: TGTGCCAGCAGCGTAACAGGGGGCATGGAGACCCAGTACTTC. This encodes CASSVTGGMETQYF. The chain joins TRBV7-6 to TRBJ2-5; 9 bases agree with TRBD1. The J segment lost 5 bases and the V segment lost 5 bases, leaving 6 bases of the junction unmatched. The CDR3 is 14 residues long. Germline V CDR1 and CDR2: SGHVS, FNYEAQ.

The V gene is TRBV7-9, the J gene TRBJ2-1; D possibly corresponds to TRBD2 (6 bases). CDR1 and CDR2 (germline): SEHNR, FQNEAQ (reference sequence). The CDR3 loop spans 14 amino acids. Trimming shortened V by 4 bases and J by 6 bases, and 13 bases separated the two germline ends. CDR3 in amino acids: CASSSRGTGNEQFF. CDR3 coding DNA: TGTGCCAGCAGCTCCCGGGGGACCGGCAATGAGCAGTTCTTC.

The chain joins TRBV6-1 to TRBJ2-3, with TRBD2 identical over 8 bases. The V and J ends lost 4 bases and 5 bases, in that order; junction bases with no gene match: 11. The CDR3 has 16 residues. CDR1 MNHNS and CDR2 SASEGT come from the germline V gene. The DNA of the CDR3 is TGTGCCAGCAGTGGCGTGTACGGGGGGGCGGGAGATACGCAGTATTTT. It specifies CASSGVYGGAGDTQYF.

The chain employs TRBV6-5 and TRBJ1-1, with a weak D call TRBD1 (5 bases). V lost 4 bases and J 1 base, leaving 16 bases between the germline ends. The CDR3 contains 16 residues. In germline, CDR1 is MNHEY, CDR2 SVGAGI. DNA of the CDR3: TGTGCCAGCAGTTCCGTGCGGGGAAGGGGGAACACTGAAGCTTTCTTT. It encodes CASSSVRGRGNTEAFF.

The chain recombines TRBV3-1 (or the pseudogene TRBV3-2) with TRBJ1-2, with 9 nucleotides matching TRBD1. This CDR3 has 16 residues. With V trimmed by 4 bases and J by 4 bases, 10 bases remained unmatched. The V gene's germline CDR1 is LGHDT and CDR2 YNNKEL (reference sequence). DNA of the CDR3: TGTGCCAGCAGCCCACAGGGGGCGACCCAGTTCTATGGCTACACCTTC. This codes for CASSPQGATQFYGYTF.

The chain has TRBV7-6 and TRBJ2-3, with TRBD1 as a possible D gene (7 bases). CDR3 size: 18 residues. Trimming pared 1 base from V and 2 bases from J, leaving 19 bases between. Looked up from germline, CDR1 is SGHVS and CDR2 is FNYEAQ. CDR3 nucleotides: TGTGCCAGCAGCTTAGGGACTATGTGGACAGGAGACACAGATACGCAGTATTTT. It encodes CASSLGTMWTGDTDTQYF.

The gene calls are TRBV29-1 and TRBJ2-4; D perhaps matches TRBD1 (7 bases). V was clipped by 7 bases and J by 3 bases, with 16 bases between them. The CDR3 contains 14 residues. From germline, CDR1 is SQVTM and CDR2 ANQGSEA. CDR3 loop: CSGGNPGGKNIQYF. CDR3 coding DNA: TGCAGCGGCGGGAACCCAGGGGGCAAAAACATTCAGTACTTC.

Only one count was recorded for this clone. The chain joins TRBV6-5 to TRBJ1-6; no reliable D call. Germline-derived CDR1 and CDR2 are MNHEY and SVGAGI. This CDR3 contains 14 residues. V lost 7 bases to trimming and J lost 3 bases, with 10 bases between them. The DNA for the CDR3 is TGTGCCAGCAATCCGGACTACTATAATTCACCCCTCCACTTT. It translates to CASNPDYYNSPLHF.

The genes are TRBV2 and TRBJ1-4; D is perhaps TRBD1 (5 bases). CDR3 length: 14 residues. The germline gives CDR1 SNHLY, CDR2 FYNNEI. Trimming took 5 bases from V and 6 from J, leaving 13 bases between them. This CDR3 reads CASSPQVLHEKLFF. CDR3 sequence (DNA): TGTGCCAGCAGTCCACAGGTTTTACATGAAAAACTGTTTTTT. Filled out from reference TRBV2 and TRBJ1-4, the complete variable domain reads EPEVTQTPSHQVTQMGQEVILRCVPISNHLYFYWYRQILGQKVEFLVSFYNNEISEKSEIFDDQFSVERPDGSNFTLKIRSTKLEDSAMYFCASSPQVLHEKLFFGSGTQLSVL.

This clone was observed a single time. This chain links TRBV11-2 with TRBJ1-6; no clear D. The V gene's germline CDR1 is SGHAT and CDR2 FQNNGV. The length of the CDR3 is 13 residues. The V end lost 6 bases, the J end lost 12 bases, and 15 bases lay between the germline ends. CDR3: CASRGFSGGPLHF. The CDR3, as DNA: TGTGCCAGCAGGGGTTTCTCAGGAGGACCCCTCCACTTT.